These 21 T cell receptor beta chains came from one sample sequenced in a study of cytomegalovirus exposure and HLA in healthy donors. 13 Jbeta primers and 60 Vbeta primers were used for the PCR. This table comes from immunoSEQ multiplex PCR, and its TCRdb copy is limited to in-frame clones, with some not included. Found here are around 65,000 clones; the top ten clones hold 4% to 5.5%. Sequenced input: PBMCs. Receptors were obtained from a man aged 25-45 years in good health and CMV-seropositive.

The chain couples TRBV6-1 to TRBJ1-2, with a tentative D call TRBD1 (5 bases). This CDR3 comprises 13 residues. Deletions cut 7 bases from V and 6 bases from J, with 15 bases between. The germline V gene encodes CDR1 MNHNS and CDR2 SASEGT. The DNA for the CDR3 is TGTGCCAGCACCGATCAGGGTGTTGATGGCTACACCTTC. This sequence encodes CASTDQGVDGYTF.

The chain couples TRBV6-1 to TRBJ2-3; 7 bases agree with TRBD1. CDR1 is MNHNS and CDR2 is SASEGT in the germline V gene. Trimming at V came to 2 bases and at J to 0 bases, leaving 2 bases not matched to a gene. This CDR3 comprises 15 residues. The CDR3 coding sequence is TGTGCCAGCAGTGAACAGGGGGAGAGCACAGATACGCAGTATTTT. Translating it yields CASSEQGESTDTQYF.

J is TRBJ1-2 and V is TRBV6-5; 10 bases map to TRBD1. The germline V gene has CDR1 MNHEY and CDR2 SVGAGI. Trimming took 2 bases from V and 7 from J; bases not matched to a gene: 4. The CDR3 extends over 14 amino acids. The CDR3 bases are TGTGCCAGCAGTTACGGGACAGGGGCTGGTGGCTACACCTTC. It yields the protein CASSYGTGAGGYTF.

The CDR3 spells CASSVAGGSDNEQFF. The CDR3, as DNA: TGTGCCAGCAGCGTAGCCGGGGGTTCCGACAATGAGCAGTTCTTC. The chain employs TRBV9 and TRBJ2-1, with D possibly being TRBD2 (6 bases). V shed 0 bases and J shed 5 bases, with 12 bases lying between them. This CDR3 comprises 15 residues. Per the germline V gene, CDR1 is SGDLS and CDR2 is YYNGEE.

The rearrangement uses TRBV29-1 and TRBJ1-1, with D hard to call. Germline loops: CDR1 SQVTM, CDR2 ANQGSEA. V lost 4 bases and J lost 4, with 7 bases in between. The CDR3 has 11 amino acids. CDR3 amino acids: CSVGWSTEAFF. CDR3 coding DNA: TGCAGCGTTGGATGGAGCACTGAAGCTTTCTTT.

The genes are TRBV6-5 and TRBJ1-5; 9 positions agree with TRBD1. There are 14 residues in the CDR3. The V gene end was trimmed by 2 bases and the J gene end by 7 bases; junction bases not matched to a gene: 3. In germline, CDR1 is MNHEY, CDR2 SVGAGI. The CDR3 region is CASSYGTGRQPQHF. Written as DNA, the CDR3 is TGTGCCAGCAGTTACGGGACAGGGAGGCAGCCCCAGCATTTT.

The rearrangement uses TRBV29-1 and TRBJ2-3; 13 nucleotides align to TRBD2. CDR3 length: 14 amino acids. Trimming cost V 6 bases and J 5 bases; bases outside gene matches: 5. Germline V lookup: CDR1 SQVTM, CDR2 ANQGSEA. This CDR3 is CSVVLAGGLDTQYF. The CDR3 nucleotides are TGCAGCGTCGTACTAGCGGGGGGGTTAGATACGCAGTATTTT.

The chain couples TRBV30 to TRBJ2-7, with 7 bases matching TRBD1. V shed 5 bases, J shed 3 bases, and the junction held 1 base outside the gene matches. Germline values: CDR1 GTSNPN, CDR2 SVGIG (reference sequence). There are 11 residues in the CDR3. The CDR3, as DNA: TGTGCCTGGCGACAGGGCTACGAGCAGTACTTC. Translating it yields CAWRQGYEQYF.

The chain carries TRBV11-2 and TRBJ2-5; possible D gene TRBD2, 6 bases. Trimming took off 6 bases at V and 5 bases at J, with 19 bases between the two ends. There are 15 residues in the CDR3. CDR1 is SGHAT and CDR2 is FQNNGV in the germline V gene. The CDR3 DNA reads as TGTGCCAGCAGTTTGCCCGGGACTTATGGGGAGACCCAGTACTTC. Protein: CASSLPGTYGETQYF.

Of note for this clone: One end of the junction is discordant with germline, which a read error may explain. The rearrangement joins TRBV9 to TRBJ2-3, with D possibly being TRBD1 (6 bases). There are 13 residues in the CDR3. In germline, CDR1 is SGDLS, CDR2 YYNGEE. Here the CDR3 reads CASSGQPLDAQYF. The CDR3, as DNA: TGTGCCAGCAGTGGACAGCCTTTAGATGCGCAGTATTTT.

This sequence joins TRBV18 and TRBJ2-5; 7 bases agree with TRBD1. Matching the DNA end better, TRBJ2-7 makes the J call doubtful. This CDR3 has 14 residues. From germline, CDR1 is KGHSH and CDR2 LQKENI. The CDR3 DNA reads as TGTGCCAGCTTTTCGGGACAGATCGCCTACGAGCAGTACTTC. Protein product: CASFSGQIAYEQYF.

V gene TRBV5-1 combines with J gene TRBJ2-5; 10 bases are shared with TRBD1. Germline CDR1 reads SGHRS; CDR2 reads YFSETQ. V was clipped by 3 bases and J by 14 bases; unmatched bases: 10. The CDR3 consists of 13 residues. This chain's CDR3 is CASSSGQGGGEYF. In DNA, the CDR3 is TGCGCCAGCAGCTCCGGACAGGGGGGTGGGGAATACTTC. Full variable domain (missing parts from reference TRBV5-1 and TRBJ2-5): KAGVTQTPRYLIKTRGQQVTLSCSPISGHRSVSWYQQTPGQGLQFLFEYFSETQRNKGNFPGRFSGRQFSNSRSEMNVSTLELGDSALYLCASSSGQGGGEYFGPGTRLLVL.

This rearrangement joins TRBV18 to TRBJ2-1, with a possible D match to TRBD1 (6 bases). The CDR3 extends over 14 amino acids. V shed 5 bases and J shed 12 bases, with 20 bases lying between them. Germline CDR1 is KGHSH and CDR2 is LQKENI. In DNA, the CDR3 is TGTGCCAGCTCATTAAACAGGGATGCGTGGTGGCAGTTCTTC. Protein sequence: CASSLNRDAWWQFF.

This rearrangement joins TRBV29-1 to TRBJ1-3; unclear D gene. Germline lookup yields CDR1 SQVTM and CDR2 ANQGSEA. This CDR3 has 13 amino acids. Trimming stripped 5 bases from V and 0 bases from J, with 8 bases between. The CDR3, as DNA: TGCAGCGTTTGGGCCAACTCTGGAAACACCATATATTTT. It translates to CSVWANSGNTIYF.

The gene calls are TRBV19 and TRBJ1-6; 11 positions match TRBD1. This CDR3 has 18 residues. CDR1 LNHDA and CDR2 SQIVND come from the germline V gene (reference sequence). Trimming took 4 bases from V and 0 from J; bases not matched to a gene: 5. CDR3 DNA: TGTGCCAGTAGTAGGGACAGGGGGAAAAGCTCCTATAATTCACCCCTCCACTTT. Translation: CASSRDRGKSSYNSPLHF.

J is TRBJ2-3 and V is TRBV27, with 10 bases aligning to TRBD2. The CDR3 consists of 16 residues. CDR1 and CDR2 (germline): MNHEY, SMNVEV (reference sequence). J lost 2 bases, V lost 5 bases, and 7 bases had no gene match. CDR3 bases: TGTGCCAGCAGTCGGACTAGCGGATACTACACAGATACGCAGTATTTT. As protein: CASSRTSGYYTDTQYF.

This chain uses TRBV19 with TRBJ2-1; 7 bases align to TRBD2. Germline CDR1 LNHDA, CDR2 SQIVND (reference sequence). CDR3 length: 15 amino acids. The trim removed 7 bases at V and 0 bases at J, leaving 6 bases unmatched. CDR3 sequence reads: CASTTSQSSYNEQFF. The CDR3 DNA follows: TGTGCCAGTACGACTAGCCAAAGCTCCTACAATGAGCAGTTCTTC.

The rearrangement links TRBV6-1 to TRBJ1-2; 12 positions agree with TRBD1. After removal of 6 bases from V and 6 bases from J, the junction contained 2 bases not matched to a gene. CDR1 MNHNS and CDR2 SASEGT come from the germline V gene. This CDR3 has 13 amino acids. CDR3 protein: CASSGTGGNGYTF. CDR3 sequence (DNA): TGTGCCAGCAGCGGGACAGGGGGCAATGGCTACACCTTC.

This sequence joins TRBV4-1 and TRBJ2-1; 7 bases line up with TRBD2. The V segment lost 0 bases and the J segment 9 bases; nucleotides outside the gene matches: 5. CDR1 is MGHRA, CDR2 YSYEKL, per germline. The CDR3 runs to 14 residues. This CDR3 reads CASSQDWGGTEQFF. In DNA form, the CDR3 reads TGCGCCAGCAGCCAAGACTGGGGGGGAACTGAGCAGTTCTTC.

V usage is TRBV7-9 and J usage is TRBJ1-5, with a possible D match to TRBD1 (5 bases). CDR3 length equals 15 residues. V was trimmed by 1 base and J by 9 bases, leaving 16 bases between them. Germline V gene data show CDR1 as SEHNR and CDR2 as FQNEAQ (reference sequence). The CDR3 sequence is CASSLDTGPSGPQHF. The CDR3 nucleotides read TGTGCCAGCAGCTTAGACACAGGCCCATCAGGGCCCCAGCATTTT.

The gene calls are TRBV18 and TRBJ2-7; weak D call: TRBD2 (5 bases). The CDR3 is 14 residues long. Trimming removed 2 bases from V and 9 bases from J, with 17 bases in between. CDR1 and CDR2 (germline): KGHSH, LQKENI. The DNA for the CDR3 is TGTGCCAGCTCACCAGGCGAGCCCGGGGTCGCGCAGTACTTC. It specifies CASSPGEPGVAQYF.